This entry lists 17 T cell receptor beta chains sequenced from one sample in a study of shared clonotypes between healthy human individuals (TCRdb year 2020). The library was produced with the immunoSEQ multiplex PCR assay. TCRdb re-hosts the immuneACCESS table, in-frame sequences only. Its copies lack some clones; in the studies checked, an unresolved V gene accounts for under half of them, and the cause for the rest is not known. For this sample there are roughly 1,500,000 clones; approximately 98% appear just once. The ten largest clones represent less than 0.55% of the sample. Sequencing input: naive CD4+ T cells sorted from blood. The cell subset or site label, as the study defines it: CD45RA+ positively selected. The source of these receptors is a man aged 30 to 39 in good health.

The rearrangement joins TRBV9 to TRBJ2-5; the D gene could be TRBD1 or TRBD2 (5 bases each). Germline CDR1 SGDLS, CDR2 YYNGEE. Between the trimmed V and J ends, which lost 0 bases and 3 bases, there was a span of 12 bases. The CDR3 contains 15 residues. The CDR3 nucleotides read TGTGCCAGCAGCGTAGAGGGGACCAATGAAGAGACCCAGTACTTC. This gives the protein CASSVEGTNEETQYF.

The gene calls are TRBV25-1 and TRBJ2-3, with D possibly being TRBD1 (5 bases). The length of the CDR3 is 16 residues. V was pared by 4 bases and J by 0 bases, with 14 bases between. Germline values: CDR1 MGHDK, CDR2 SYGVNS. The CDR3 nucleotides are TGTGCCAGCAGTGCCGTCCAGGGCTTTAGCACAGATACGCAGTATTTT. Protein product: CASSAVQGFSTDTQYF.

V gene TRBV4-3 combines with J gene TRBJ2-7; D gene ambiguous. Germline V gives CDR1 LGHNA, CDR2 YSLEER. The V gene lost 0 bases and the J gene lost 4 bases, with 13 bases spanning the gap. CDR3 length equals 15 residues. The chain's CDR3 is CASSQDRAVWYEQYF. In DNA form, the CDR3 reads TGCGCCAGCAGCCAAGATCGGGCGGTGTGGTACGAGCAGTACTTC.

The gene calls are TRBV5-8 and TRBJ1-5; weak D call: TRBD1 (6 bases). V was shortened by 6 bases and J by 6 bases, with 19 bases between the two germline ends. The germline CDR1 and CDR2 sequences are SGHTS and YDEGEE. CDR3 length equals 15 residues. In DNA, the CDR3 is TGTGCCAGCACCTACCAAACAGGGCCGGGTCAGCCCCAGCATTTT. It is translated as CASTYQTGPGQPQHF.

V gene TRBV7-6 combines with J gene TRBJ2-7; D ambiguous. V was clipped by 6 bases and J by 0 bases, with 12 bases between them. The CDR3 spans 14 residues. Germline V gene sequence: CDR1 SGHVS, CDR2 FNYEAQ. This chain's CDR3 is CASRPGLSSYEQYF. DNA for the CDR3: TGTGCCAGCAGACCTGGTCTGTCCTCCTACGAGCAGTACTTC.

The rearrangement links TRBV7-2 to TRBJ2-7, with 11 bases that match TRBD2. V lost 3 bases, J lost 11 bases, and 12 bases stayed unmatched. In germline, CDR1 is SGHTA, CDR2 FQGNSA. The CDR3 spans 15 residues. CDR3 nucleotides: TGTGCCAGCAGCTTGGGTTTAGCTAGCGGGAGGATGGAGTACTTC. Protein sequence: CASSLGLASGRMEYF.

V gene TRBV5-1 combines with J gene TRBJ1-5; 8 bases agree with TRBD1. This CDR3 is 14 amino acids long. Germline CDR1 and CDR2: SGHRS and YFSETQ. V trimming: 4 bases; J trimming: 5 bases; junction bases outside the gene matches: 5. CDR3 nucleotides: TGCGCCAGCAGCCCGACAGGGGCTGATCAGCCCCAGCATTTT. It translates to CASSPTGADQPQHF.

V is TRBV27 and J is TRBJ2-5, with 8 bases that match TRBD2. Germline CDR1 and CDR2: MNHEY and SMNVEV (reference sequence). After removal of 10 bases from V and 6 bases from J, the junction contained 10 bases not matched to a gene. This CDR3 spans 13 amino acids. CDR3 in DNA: TGTGCCACTGCTCTAGCGGGCACACAGACCCAGTACTTC. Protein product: CATALAGTQTQYF.

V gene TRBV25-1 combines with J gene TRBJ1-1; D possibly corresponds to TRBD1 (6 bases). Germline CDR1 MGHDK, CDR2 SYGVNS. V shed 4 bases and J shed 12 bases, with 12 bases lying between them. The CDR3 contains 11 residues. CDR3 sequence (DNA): TGTGCCAGCAGTGTGTGGACAGCGACTTTCTTT. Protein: CASSVWTATFF.

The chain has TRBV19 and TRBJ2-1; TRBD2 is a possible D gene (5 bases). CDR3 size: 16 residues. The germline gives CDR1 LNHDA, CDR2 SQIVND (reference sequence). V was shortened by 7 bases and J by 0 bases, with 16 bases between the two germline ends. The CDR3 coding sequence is TGTGCCAGTAAACTAGGAGGAGCGAACTCCTACAATGAGCAGTTCTTC. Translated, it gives CASKLGGANSYNEQFF. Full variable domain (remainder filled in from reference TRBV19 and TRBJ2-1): DGGITQSPKYLFRKEGQNVTLSCEQNLNHDAMYWYRQDPGQGLRLIYYSQIVNDFQKGDIAEGYSVSREKKESFPLTVTSAQKNPTAFYLCASKLGGANSYNEQFFGPGTRLTVL.

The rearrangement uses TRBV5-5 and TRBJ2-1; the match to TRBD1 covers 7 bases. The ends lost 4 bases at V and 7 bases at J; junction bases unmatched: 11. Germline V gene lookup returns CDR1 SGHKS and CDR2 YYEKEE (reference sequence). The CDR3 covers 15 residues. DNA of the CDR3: TGTGCCAGCAGCCCCCGGGACAGCCTACTAAATGAGCAGTTCTTC. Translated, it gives CASSPRDSLLNEQFF.

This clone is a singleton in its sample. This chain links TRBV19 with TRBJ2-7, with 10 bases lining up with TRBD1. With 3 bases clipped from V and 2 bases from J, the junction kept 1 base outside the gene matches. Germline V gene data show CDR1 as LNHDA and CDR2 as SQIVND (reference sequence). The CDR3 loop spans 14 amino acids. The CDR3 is CASSMTGGTYEQYF. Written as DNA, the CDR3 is TGTGCCAGTAGTATGACAGGGGGCACCTACGAGCAGTACTTC.

The CDR3 here is CASSLVVGNGETQYF. The CDR3 bases are TGTGCCAGCAGCTTAGTGGTCGGGAATGGAGAGACCCAGTACTTC. V usage is TRBV7-2 and J usage is TRBJ2-5; perhaps TRBD2 as D (5 bases). The CDR3 sequence is 15 residues long. Per the germline V gene, CDR1 is SGHTA and CDR2 is FQGNSA. The ends were cut back, 1 base at V and 4 bases at J, with 13 bases in the middle.

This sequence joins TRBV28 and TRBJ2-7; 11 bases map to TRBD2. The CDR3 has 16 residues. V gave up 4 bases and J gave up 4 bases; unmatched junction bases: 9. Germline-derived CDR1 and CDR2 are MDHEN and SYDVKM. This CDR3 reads CASSSTTSGSLYEQYF. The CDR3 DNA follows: TGTGCCAGCAGTTCCACCACTAGCGGGAGTCTTTACGAGCAGTACTTC.

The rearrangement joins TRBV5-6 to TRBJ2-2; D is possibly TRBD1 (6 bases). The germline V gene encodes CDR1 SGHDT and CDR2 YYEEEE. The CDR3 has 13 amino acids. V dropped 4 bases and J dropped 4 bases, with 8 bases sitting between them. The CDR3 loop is CASSTTGTGELFF. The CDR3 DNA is TGTGCCAGCAGCACGACAGGCACCGGGGAGCTGTTTTTT.

The CDR3 is CASSQDNRYYEQYF. CDR3 DNA sequence: TGCGCCAGCAGCCAAGATAATAGGTACTACGAGCAGTACTTC. The chain employs TRBV4-1 and TRBJ2-7; no reliable D call. The CDR3 loop spans 14 amino acids. Germline CDR1 and CDR2: MGHRA and YSYEKL. Trimming cost V 0 bases and J 3 bases, with 9 bases left between them.

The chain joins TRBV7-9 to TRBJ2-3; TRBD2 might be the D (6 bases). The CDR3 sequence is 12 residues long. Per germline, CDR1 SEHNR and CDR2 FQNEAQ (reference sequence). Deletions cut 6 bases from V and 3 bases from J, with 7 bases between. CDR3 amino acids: CASREGTDTQYF. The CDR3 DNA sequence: TGTGCCAGCAGGGAGGGTACAGATACGCAGTATTTT.